This T cell receptor (beta chain) was retrieved from a study of shared clonotypes between healthy human individuals. CDR1 is SGHDN and CDR2 is FVKESK in the germline V gene. V lost 0 bases to trimming and J lost 5 bases, with 16 bases between them. This CDR3 contains 17 residues. Nashville, Tennessee was home to all donors, each a Caucasian adult. When replicate PCRs were run on sorted subsets, they used 150 to 200 ng DNA, about 30,000 T cell genomes. As handled by the study authors: ImmunoSEQ sequences covered only the junction and lacked quality scores; filtering therefore differed. Produced via immunoSEQ multiplex PCR; TCRdb's table is partial and in-frame only. That table is the source of V, J and clone size, and D and trimming were worked out from the DNA. The repertoire holds roughly 720,000 clones, with less than 95% as singletons.

The receptor comes from a man in his late teens or twenties in good health. Some clones in this sample may be carry-over from other donors' samples. The sequenced sample was memory CD8+ T cells from PBMCs. The subset was: CD45RO+ cells pooled with CCR7-negative TemRA cells. This chain joins TRBV14 and TRBJ2-2; D perhaps matches TRBD2 (5 bases). The CDR3 spells CASSQDFERLRTGELFF. The CDR3 DNA reads as TGTGCCAGCAGCCAAGATTTCGAGCGGTTGAGGACCGGGGAGCTGTTTTTT. The variable domain in full, with the rest retrieved from reference TRBV14 and TRBJ2-2, is EAGVTQFPSHSVIEKGQTVTLRCDPISGHDNLYWYRRVMGKEIKFLLHFVKESKQDESGMPNNRFLAERTGGTYSTLKVQPAELEDSGVYFCASSQDFERLRTGELFFGEGSRLTVL.